A selection of T cell receptor beta chains follows, all from one sample in a study of early stage breast cancer tumors. Produced via immunoSEQ multiplex PCR; TCRdb's table is partial and in-frame only. The table includes tens of thousands of clones, roughly 73% detected once. Sequenced: blood. The receptors come from a person between 35 and 49 years old with breast cancer. The CDR3 runs from the conserved cysteine through the conserved F or W. D genes are given only for firm matches. The size field is filled for only some rows; it gives once, few, many or a size class.

v_call,j_call,d_call,clone_size,cdr3_nt,cdr3_aa
TRBV5-1,TRBJ2-1,.,.,TGCGCCAGCAGCTTGGTTTTAGGCGCGGGTGAGCAGTTCTTC,CASSLVLGAGEQFF
TRBV2,TRBJ2-7,.,.,TGTGCCACCCGGGACCTCCCCTACGAGCAGTACTTC,CATRDLPYEQYF
TRBV11-3,TRBJ2-1,TRBD2,.,TGTGCCAGCAGCCCCTTCAGCGGGAGTTCCTACAATGAGCAGTTCTTC,CASSPFSGSSYNEQFF
TRBV9,TRBJ2-6,.,once,TGTGCCAGCAGCGATGGGGCTGCGGCCAACGTCCTGACTTTC,CASSDGAAANVLTF
TRBV7-9,TRBJ1-3,.,once,TGTGCCAGCAGCTTATCAAGGGACGTAGGAAACACCATATATTTT,CASSLSRDVGNTIYF
TRBV18,TRBJ1-3,.,few,TGTGCCAGCTCACCCGGACGAAACACCATATATTTT,CASSPGRNTIYF
TRBV11-2,TRBJ2-2,TRBD1,once,TGTGCCAGCACGGGGCAGGGGGCCTCGAACACCGGGGAGCTGTTTTTT,CASTGQGASNTGELFF
TRBV19,TRBJ2-7,.,.,TGTGCCAGTAGTATAGATTCGGGGGCGCGGTACGAGCAGTACTTC,CASSIDSGARYEQYF
TRBV5-1,TRBJ1-3,.,.,TGCGCCAGCAGCCCGGCCGGTGCAAACTCTGGAAACACCATATATTTT,CASSPAGANSGNTIYF
TRBV5-1,TRBJ2-5,TRBD2,.,TGCGCCAGCAGCTTAGGACTAGCGGGAGGGATGAAACAAGAGACCCAGTACTTC,CASSLGLAGGMKQETQYF
TRBV19,TRBJ1-5,.,.,TGTGCCAGTAGTAACCCCCGCGGGGAGGGGATCGGTCAGCCCCAGCATTTT,CASSNPRGEGIGQPQHF
TRBV27,TRBJ2-1,TRBD1,.,TGTGCCAGCCGACAGGGGGTTTCCTACAATGAGCAGTTCTTC,CASRQGVSYNEQFF
TRBV2,TRBJ2-7,TRBD2,.,TGTGCCAGCATAAGCGGGAGTGTCGAGGAGCAGTACTTC,CASISGSVEEQYF
TRBV19,TRBJ2-7,TRBD2,.,TGTGCCAGTAGTGTCGAACTAGCGGGAGGTTTCTCCTACGAGCAGTACTTC,CASSVELAGGFSYEQYF
TRBV5-1,TRBJ2-1,.,.,TGCGCCAGCAGCTCCTCCAAGGCGGCCAATGAGCAGTTCTTC,CASSSSKAANEQFF
TRBV6-1,TRBJ2-3,TRBD2,.,TGTGCCAGCTGTGCGGGACTAGGTTCAGATACGCAGTATTTT,CASCAGLGSDTQYF
TRBV2,TRBJ1-1,.,.,TGTGCCACTTCTTTAGATTCAGGGATCACTGAAGCTTTCTTT,CATSLDSGITEAFF
TRBV6-1,TRBJ1-1,.,.,TGTGCCCGCAGTGAACTAGGGTTAGTCGCTGAAGCTTTCTTT,CARSELGLVAEAFF
TRBV18,TRBJ2-3,.,.,TGTGCCAGCTCACCACCCCTCACAGATACGCAGTATTTT,CASSPPLTDTQYF
TRBV10-1,TRBJ2-3,TRBD2,.,TGCGCCAGCAGTGAGCCTAGCGGGACGGGCACAGATACGCAGTATTTT,CASSEPSGTGTDTQYF
TRBV5-1,TRBJ2-7,.,few,TGCGCCAGCAGGGCCGCAGGGATTTTGTCCTACGAGCAGTACTTC,CASRAAGILSYEQYF
TRBV7-8,TRBJ2-7,.,.,TGTGCCAGCAGCTTAGAACCCGCCGACGAGCAGTACTTC,CASSLEPADEQYF
TRBV19,TRBJ2-3,TRBD2,few,TGTGCCAGTCGTCTAGCGGGGCTCGGTGGGGCGCAGTATTTT,CASRLAGLGGAQYF
TRBV6-5,TRBJ1-1,.,few,TGTGCCAGCAGTAACAGGGTTCGAGGGTCAACAGCTTTCTTT,CASSNRVRGSTAFF
TRBV5-1,TRBJ2-3,TRBD1,.,TGCGCCAGCAGCTTGGGGACAGGGGTTGCAGATACGCAGTATTTT,CASSLGTGVADTQYF
TRBV2,TRBJ2-7,TRBD2,few,TGTGCCAGCAGTGAACTAGCGGGATCCTACGAGCAGTACTTC,CASSELAGSYEQYF
TRBV5-5,TRBJ2-3,.,.,TGTGCCAGCAGCTTGGCCCGGGGTACGCAGTATTTT,CASSLARGTQYF
TRBV7-2,TRBJ2-3,TRBD1,.,TGTGCCAGCAGCCCTATAGGACAGGGGAGCACAGATACGCAGTATTTT,CASSPIGQGSTDTQYF
TRBV4-1,TRBJ1-5,.,.,TGCGCCAGCAGCCAAGAAAGGGGTCAGCCCCAGCATTTT,CASSQERGQPQHF
TRBV13,TRBJ2-3,.,.,TGTGCCAGCAGCCTAAGCACAGATACGCAGTATTTT,CASSLSTDTQYF
TRBV5-1,TRBJ2-2,.,.,TGCGCCAGCAGCTCGGCTCCGTCCAAACAAATGACCGGGGAGCTGTTTTTT,CASSSAPSKQMTGELFF
TRBV7-9,TRBJ2-1,TRBD2,.,TGTGCCAGCAGCTTGGGACTAGCGGGGATTTACAATGAGCAGTTCTTC,CASSLGLAGIYNEQFF
TRBV6-6,TRBJ2-1,.,.,TGTGCCAGCAAGGGAAGGGGAGTCAACGATGAGCAGTTCTTC,CASKGRGVNDEQFF
TRBV6-4,TRBJ2-3,TRBD2,.,TGTGCCAGCAGTCCTAGCGGGAGGGCAGATACGCAGTATTTT,CASSPSGRADTQYF
TRBV19,TRBJ1-1,.,.,TGTGCCAGTAGTTCCTTAGGGTACTACACTGAAGCTTTCTTT,CASSSLGYYTEAFF
TRBV10-2,TRBJ1-4,.,few,TGCGCCAGCAGTGAGTCGAGCCCGGGCGGGGAAAAACTGTTTTTT,CASSESSPGGEKLFF
TRBV5-4,TRBJ1-2,.,.,TGTGCCAGCAGCTTGGCCTGGGCTAACTATGGCTACACCTTC,CASSLAWANYGYTF
TRBV19,TRBJ2-7,.,.,TGTGCCAGTAGGGCTGAAGGCCCCGGCTCCTACGAGCAGTACTTC,CASRAEGPGSYEQYF
TRBV9,TRBJ2-7,TRBD2,.,TGTGCCAGCGAAGGGACTAGCAGCTACGAGCAGTACTTC,CASEGTSSYEQYF
TRBV9,TRBJ2-5,.,.,TGTGCCAGCAGCTACGGGCACCAAGAGACCCAGTACTTC,CASSYGHQETQYF
TRBV5-1,TRBJ2-1,.,.,TGCGCCAGCAGCTTGGCCATAGGTGATGGAAGGCAGTTCTTC,CASSLAIGDGRQFF
TRBV7-8,TRBJ1-2,TRBD1,.,TGTGCCAGCAGCCCCCGGGACAGACTCTATGGCTACACCTTC,CASSPRDRLYGYTF
TRBV7-3,TRBJ2-1,TRBD2,.,TGTGCCAGCAGCTTATTGGTGACTAGCGGGAGGCGCGGTATTGAGCAGTTCTTC,CASSLLVTSGRRGIEQFF
TRBV10-2,TRBJ2-1,.,.,TGCGCCACCCTGAGAGATCTCCGCGAGCAGTTCTTC,CATLRDLREQFF
TRBV2,TRBJ1-1,.,.,TGTGCCAGCAGTGAAAGGGACACAGCTTTCTTT,CASSERDTAFF
TRBV7-7,TRBJ2-1,TRBD2,once,TGTGCTAGCAGCTTAGCGGGGGTAGCGGGGATCAATGAGCAGTTCTTC,CASSLAGVAGINEQFF
TRBV7-2,TRBJ2-3,TRBD2,.,TGTGCCAGCAGCCTCTTATCGGGAGGGCGCTCCGTTACGCAGTATTTT,CASSLLSGGRSVTQYF
TRBV6-5,TRBJ2-5,TRBD1,.,TGTGCCAGCAGTTTTACAGGGGCTACTCGAGAGACCCAGTACTTC,CASSFTGATRETQYF